The 25 T cell receptor beta chains listed next were all sequenced from one sample in a study of blood T cell repertoires in COVID-19. The protocol was immunoSEQ multiplex PCR, while the TCRdb copy is restricted to in-frame clones and leaves out a portion. The sample carries nearly 200,000 clones, around 81% recorded once. The sample taken for sequencing was peripheral blood. The receptor set was obtained from a man in his 60s with COVID-19, enrolled during active disease.

This clone was counted between two and nine times. The chain joins TRBV2 to TRBJ2-7; D remains unclear. The V and J ends lost 6 bases and 6 bases respectively, with 9 bases between them. The germline V gene encodes CDR1 SNHLY and CDR2 FYNNEI. This CDR3 region has 11 residues. CDR3: CASRVSGEQYF. The CDR3 DNA is TGTGCCAGCAGGGTGTCGGGCGAGCAGTACTTC. Drawing the rest from reference TRBV2 and TRBJ2-7, the complete variable domain is EPEVTQTPSHQVTQMGQEVILRCVPISNHLYFYWYRQILGQKVEFLVSFYNNEISEKSEIFDDQFSVERPDGSNFTLKIRSTKLEDSAMYFCASRVSGEQYFGPGTRLTVT.

The chain links TRBV7-2 to TRBJ2-6; D might be TRBD1 (6 bases). The length of the CDR3 is 17 residues. V gave up 4 bases and J gave up 2 bases, with 15 bases separating them. CDR1 SGHTA and CDR2 FQGNSA come from the germline V gene. This CDR3 is CASSSQEGVTGANVLTF. CDR3 coding DNA: TGTGCCAGCAGCTCACAAGAGGGGGTCACTGGGGCCAACGTCCTGACTTTC.

The CDR3 region has the DNA TGTGCCATCAGCCAACAGGGGGCGCGGACTGAAGCTTTCTTT. It is translated as CAISQQGARTEAFF. The chain uses TRBV10-3 and TRBJ1-1, with TRBD1 identical over 9 bases. The V gene end was trimmed by 6 bases and the J gene end by 5 bases; junction bases not matched to a gene: 7. In germline, CDR1 is ENHRY, CDR2 SYGVKD. There are 14 residues in the CDR3.

The chain links TRBV5-5 to TRBJ2-6; tentative D call: TRBD2 (6 bases). CDR1 SGHKS and CDR2 YYEKEE come from the germline V gene (reference sequence). Trimming cost V 7 bases and J 12 bases, with 14 bases left between them. There are 12 residues in the CDR3. CDR3 amino acids: CASRGTFGVLTF. The CDR3 region has the DNA TGTGCCAGCCGAGGGACTTTTGGCGTCCTGACTTTC.

This chain links TRBV25-1 with TRBJ1-5; maybe TRBD1 (5 bases). The CDR3 is 17 amino acids. Germline lookup yields CDR1 MGHDK and CDR2 SYGVNS. The ends were cut back, 7 bases at V and 6 bases at J, with 25 bases in the middle. The CDR3: CASKKVLPLRDSQPQHF. DNA of the CDR3: TGTGCCAGCAAAAAAGTACTACCACTCAGGGATAGTCAGCCCCAGCATTTT.

The CDR3 region has the DNA TGTGCCAGCAGCTTCGCCGGGACAGGGCGCACAGATACGCAGTATTTT. It translates to CASSFAGTGRTDTQYF. This chain links TRBV5-4 with TRBJ2-3; 9 nucleotides line up with TRBD1. Germline CDR1 is SGHNT and CDR2 is YYREEE (reference sequence). The ends lost 2 bases at V and 1 base at J; junction bases unmatched: 5. This CDR3 contains 16 residues.

The chain joins TRBV5-1 to TRBJ2-3, with 9 bases fitting TRBD2. After removal of 0 bases from V and 7 bases from J, the junction contained 6 bases not matched to a gene. Germline loops: CDR1 SGHRS, CDR2 YFSETQ. The CDR3 runs to 15 residues. CDR3 sequence reads: CASSLVVAGENTQYF. The DNA of the CDR3 is TGCGCCAGCAGCTTGGTGGTAGCGGGAGAGAATACGCAGTATTTT.

V is TRBV6-5 and J is TRBJ1-1; D unresolved. V lost 6 bases and J lost 5, with 13 bases in between. From germline, CDR1 is MNHEY and CDR2 SVGAGI. CDR3 length equals 13 residues. As DNA, the CDR3 is TGTGCCAGCAGCCCAGGAGGTTGGACTGAAGCTTTCTTT. Protein: CASSPGGWTEAFF.

The chain carries TRBV27 and TRBJ2-3; 9 bases map to TRBD2. V lost 7 bases and J lost 4; bases outside the gene matches: 3. The germline gives CDR1 MNHEY, CDR2 SMNVEV (reference sequence). The CDR3 loop spans 13 amino acids. The CDR3: CASKIAGADTQYF. In DNA form, the CDR3 reads TGTGCCAGCAAGATAGCGGGAGCAGATACGCAGTATTTT.

This clone has just one count. The J gene is TRBJ2-1, the V gene TRBV6-5, with 8 bases aligning to TRBD2. CDR1 is MNHEY, CDR2 SVGAGI, per germline. Unmatched junction bases numbered 6, after V lost 3 bases and J lost 2 bases. The CDR3 is 16 residues long. As DNA, the CDR3 is TGTGCCAGCAGTTATCGGGCGGGGGGTCCCTACAATGAGCAGTTCTTC. This sequence encodes CASSYRAGGPYNEQFF.

The CDR3 spells CSASKPNSNYGYTF. CDR3 nucleotides: TGCAGTGCTAGTAAACCGAACAGTAACTATGGCTACACCTTC. The gene calls are TRBV20-1 and TRBJ1-2; D not resolved. CDR1 DFQATT and CDR2 SNEGSKA come from the germline V gene (reference sequence). V shed 3 bases and J shed 1 base, with 12 bases lying between them. The CDR3 contains 14 residues.

The rearrangement links TRBV19 to TRBJ2-5; tentatively, D is TRBD2 (6 bases). V lost 5 bases and J lost 5, with 24 bases in between. The CDR3 totals 17 residues. In germline, CDR1 is LNHDA, CDR2 SQIVND (reference sequence). CDR3 in amino acids: CASSVRPQGYGRETQYF. The CDR3, as DNA: TGTGCCAGTAGTGTCCGACCCCAGGGTTATGGGAGGGAGACCCAGTACTTC.

The rearrangement uses TRBV28 and TRBJ1-4, with 7 bases matching TRBD1. Losses at the gene ends were 3 bases for V and 3 bases for J; bases not matched to a gene: 4. The CDR3 runs 15 residues. The germline gives CDR1 MDHEN, CDR2 SYDVKM. DNA of the CDR3: TGTGCCAGCAGTTTCCTAACAGGGGCTAATGAAAAACTGTTTTTT. Protein product: CASSFLTGANEKLFF.

The sample holds a few counts of this clone. V gene TRBV19 combines with J gene TRBJ1-6; D may be TRBD1 (5 bases). The germline gives CDR1 LNHDA, CDR2 SQIVND (reference sequence). CDR3 length: 16 amino acids. The ends were cut back, 5 bases at V and 0 bases at J, with 11 bases in the middle. CDR3 amino acids: CASSGAVGSYNSPLHF. The DNA of the CDR3 is TGTGCCAGTAGTGGGGCAGTGGGCTCCTATAATTCACCCCTCCACTTT.

The chain couples TRBV30 to TRBJ1-1; 8 positions agree with TRBD1. This CDR3 has 12 amino acids. The germline V gene encodes CDR1 GTSNPN and CDR2 SVGIG (reference sequence). Trimming removed 8 bases from V and 4 bases from J; junction bases left unmatched: 6. As DNA, the CDR3 is TGTGCCGGACGACAGGGGAGCACTGAAGCTTTCTTT. It codes for CAGRQGSTEAFF.

The chain carries TRBV19 and TRBJ2-2, with 10 bases that match TRBD1. This CDR3 spans 16 amino acids. From germline, CDR1 is LNHDA and CDR2 SQIVND (reference sequence). Trimming at V came to 4 bases and at J to 0 bases, leaving 2 bases not matched to a gene. Here the CDR3 DNA reads TGTGCCAGTAGTAGGGACAGGGGAACGAACACCGGGGAGCTGTTTTTT. This translates into CASSRDRGTNTGELFF. The full variable domain, in which reference TRBV19 and TRBJ2-2 provide the parts outside the CDR3, is DGGITQSPKYLFRKEGQNVTLSCEQNLNHDAMYWYRQDPGQGLRLIYYSQIVNDFQKGDIAEGYSVSREKKESFPLTVTSAQKNPTAFYLCASSRDRGTNTGELFFGEGSRLTVL.

The chain employs TRBV7-2 and TRBJ1-4, with unresolved D. CDR3 length: 18 residues. V lost 5 bases to trimming and J lost 4 bases, with 23 bases between them. Germline V gene lookup returns CDR1 SGHTA and CDR2 FQGNSA. The chain's CDR3 is CASSPRRPSLNFNEKLFF. In nucleotides, the CDR3 is TGTGCCAGCAGCCCGAGGCGGCCTTCACTTAACTTTAATGAAAAACTGTTTTTT.

This chain links TRBV5-1 with TRBJ1-1, with D possibly TRBD1 on 6 matching bases. This CDR3 is built from 14 residues. V shed 3 bases and J shed 10 bases, with 19 bases lying between them. The germline V gene encodes CDR1 SGHRS and CDR2 YFSETQ. CDR3 amino acids: CASSSTGGRDGAFF. In DNA, the CDR3 is TGCGCCAGCAGCTCTACCGGGGGGCGGGACGGAGCTTTCTTT.

J is TRBJ2-2 and V is TRBV29-1, with D possibly TRBD1 on 6 matching bases. Between the trimmed V and J ends, which lost 5 bases and 0 bases, there was a span of 10 bases. The CDR3 loop spans 14 amino acids. Germline loops: CDR1 SQVTM, CDR2 ANQGSEA. The CDR3: CSVQGTSNTGELFF. In DNA, the CDR3 is TGCAGCGTTCAAGGGACATCGAACACCGGGGAGCTGTTTTTT.

The V call is TRBV10-3, the J call TRBJ2-7; TRBD2 might be the D (5 bases). Deletions cut 3 bases from V and 2 bases from J, with 5 bases between. The germline gives CDR1 ENHRY, CDR2 SYGVKD. This CDR3 is 12 amino acids long. The CDR3 protein is CAISDGTYEQYF. CDR3 nucleotides: TGTGCCATCAGTGACGGGACCTACGAGCAGTACTTC.

This rearrangement joins TRBV4-1 to TRBJ1-5, with a possible D match to TRBD1 (5 bases). V was shortened by 6 bases and J by 7 bases, with 19 bases between the two germline ends. Germline V gene sequence: CDR1 MGHRA, CDR2 YSYEKL. CDR3 length: 15 amino acids. The CDR3 nucleotides read TGCGCCAGCAGACCGGCCCCGGGGGGAGGGCAGCCCCAGCATTTT. Residues: CASRPAPGGGQPQHF.

This rearrangement joins TRBV9 to TRBJ2-1; TRBD2 matches at 7 bases. J lost 4 bases, V lost 0 bases, and 4 bases had no gene match. Germline assignment: CDR1 SGDLS and CDR2 YYNGEE. CDR3 length: 15 amino acids. CDR3 sequence (DNA): TGTGCCAGCAGCGTAGGGCTAGCGGAATACAATGAGCAGTTCTTC. Protein product: CASSVGLAEYNEQFF.

The chain combines TRBV4-1 with TRBJ2-7; TRBD2 is a possible D gene (5 bases). The CDR3 has 16 residues. Germline loops: CDR1 MGHRA, CDR2 YSYEKL. Deletions cut 0 bases from V and 0 bases from J, with 12 bases between. CDR3 in DNA: TGCGCCAGCAGCCAAGATGAGGACTCCAGCTCCTACGAGCAGTACTTC. The encoded protein is CASSQDEDSSSYEQYF.

This sequence joins TRBV3-1 (or the pseudogene TRBV3-2) and TRBJ1-2; a weak D match, TRBD1 (5 bases). The CDR3 contains 14 residues. Germline V CDR1 and CDR2: LGHDT, YNNKEL (reference sequence). Trimming removed 4 bases at V and 8 bases at J, with 17 bases between. CDR3 in DNA: TGTGCCAGCAGCCTCGCGGACACTCAAAGCGGCTACACCTTC. As protein: CASSLADTQSGYTF.

This clone has a handful of counts. The chain employs TRBV6-6 and TRBJ1-2, with D perhaps matching TRBD1 (6 bases). The CDR3 consists of 16 residues. The V and J ends lost 0 bases and 0 bases respectively, with 11 bases between them. Germline V gene data show CDR1 as MNHNY and CDR2 as SVGAGI (reference sequence). CDR3 in amino acids: CASSYSGGATNYGYTF. The CDR3 coding sequence is TGTGCCAGCAGTTACTCGGGGGGGGCGACTAACTATGGCTACACCTTC.